This record looks at one T cell receptor beta chain sequence and its context. The same CDR3 can be traced to other DNA sequences in this sample. V lost 1 base to trimming and J lost 2 bases, with 8 bases between them. The CDR3 is 14 amino acids. The germline V gene encodes CDR1 SGHTA and CDR2 FQGNSA. The data are from a study of blood T cell repertoires in COVID-19. Whole-study context: Sites across the United States, Italy and Spain contributed samples from acute and convalescent COVID-19.

Authors' processing steps: For nucleated cells, counts were estimated from reference gene primer amplification. The protocol was immunoSEQ multiplex PCR, while the TCRdb copy is restricted to in-frame clones and leaves out a portion. V and J calls and clone size are copied from that table; D and trimming were computed from the DNA. The sample has 250,000 or so clones; roughly four fifths are singletons. The sample was peripheral blood. This clonotype originated in an older woman with acute or convalescent COVID-19. The V and J genes are TRBV7-2 and TRBJ1-2; D is perhaps TRBD1 (6 bases). The DNA for the CDR3 is TGTGCCAGCAGCTTAGTTGGGGGCAACTATGGCTACACCTTC. It specifies CASSLVGGNYGYTF.